This note documents a single TCR beta chain sequence. Its antigen is unknown. Antigen-specific CD4+ T cells expanded by the ViraFEST assay with viral peptide pools were then sequenced. At the end of 10 days of culture, CD4+ T cells were isolated. A PCR test confirmed that the person had SARS-CoV-2 infection between March and December 2020. HIV-1 Nef peptides, pooled, formed the negative control culture. Only in-frame clones appear in the TCRdb table, and some are missing; sequencing was by immunoSEQ multiplex PCR. The data contain 70,000 or so clones, 60% to 75% of them singletons. This entry belongs to a study of vaccination effects on CD4 cells after COVID-19. CDR3 size: 18 residues. The germline V and J ends were trimmed by 2 bases and 0 bases, with 19 bases remaining between them. The germline CDR1 and CDR2 sequences are LGHDT and YNNKEL (reference sequence).

Sequences were derived from CD4+ T cells from PBMCs cultured with HIV peptides, sampled before COVID-19 vaccination. This sample's subset: HIV-1 Nef peptide pool negative control/reference culture. The genes are TRBV3-1 (or the pseudogene TRBV3-2) and TRBJ1-2, with a possible D match to TRBD1 (6 bases). This clonotype was sampled from a human donor who had a prior SARS-CoV-2 infection. CDR3 DNA: TGTGCCAGCAGCCAACGGCGAATGTGGGGGGCAACTAACTATGGCTACACCTTC. Amino acid sequence: CASSQRRMWGATNYGYTF.